What follows are 21 T cell receptor beta chains derived from one specimen sequenced in a study of control samples from healthy donors and cancer patients. The method was immunoSEQ multiplex PCR; TCRdb's version includes in-frame clones alone and lacks a portion of them. The sample holds about 54,000 clones; approximately 96% are singletons and the top ten take 1.5% to 2%. The sample comprised blood. Every receptor here comes from a woman in her thirties in good health.

This chain connects TRBV4-1 to TRBJ1-5; D remains unclear. CDR1 and CDR2 (germline): MGHRA, YSYEKL. The CDR3 is 15 residues long. V lost 2 bases and J lost 6, with 14 bases in between. This chain's CDR3 is CASSQILGNSQPQHF. The CDR3 DNA reads TGCGCCAGCAGCCAAATTTTAGGGAACTCTCAGCCCCAGCATTTT.

The chain is built from TRBV12-3 or TRBV12-4 and TRBJ2-7; D gene ambiguous. The V gene lost 6 bases and the J gene lost 5 bases, with 14 bases spanning the gap. The CDR3 has 13 amino acids. DNA of the CDR3: TGTGCCAGCAGCGCAATGGGGTATCACGAGCAGTACTTC. This encodes CASSAMGYHEQYF.

This chain connects TRBV2 to TRBJ1-4, with 9 bases fitting TRBD1. The CDR3 has 14 amino acids. Germline V gene sequence: CDR1 SNHLY, CDR2 FYNNEI. Trimming removed 6 bases from V and 4 bases from J; junction bases left unmatched: 3. The CDR3, as DNA: TGTGCCAGCAGAGCGGGACAGGGTAATGAAAAACTGTTTTTT. This codes for CASRAGQGNEKLFF.

The chain combines TRBV6-2 or TRBV6-3 with TRBJ1-5; a weak D match, TRBD1 (5 bases). Germline assignment: CDR1 MNHEY and CDR2 SVGEGT. V lost 5 bases and J lost 6, with 11 bases in between. The CDR3 has 13 residues. CDR3 bases: TGTGCCAGCAGTCCCTCAGGGACTCAGCCCCAGCATTTT. As protein: CASSPSGTQPQHF.

This chain links TRBV19 with TRBJ1-1, with a weak D call TRBD1 (5 bases). The CDR3 spans 14 residues. The ends were cut back, 3 bases at V and 4 bases at J, with 12 bases in the middle. The V gene's germline CDR1 is LNHDA and CDR2 SQIVND (reference sequence). The CDR3 coding sequence is TGTGCCAGTAGTATGAACGGGGGACCCACTGAAGCTTTCTTT. It codes for CASSMNGGPTEAFF. Variable domain in full (rest from reference TRBV19 and TRBJ1-1): DGGITQSPKYLFRKEGQNVTLSCEQNLNHDAMYWYRQDPGQGLRLIYYSQIVNDFQKGDIAEGYSVSREKKESFPLTVTSAQKNPTAFYLCASSMNGGPTEAFFGQGTRLTVV.

The V call is TRBV9, the J call TRBJ2-3; 7 nucleotides agree with TRBD2. The CDR3 has 15 amino acids. The junction had 9 bases not matched to a gene; V was cut back by 3 bases and J by 5 bases. CDR1 is SGDLS, CDR2 YYNGEE, per germline. The CDR3 DNA reads as TGTGCCAGCAGCGAGATTGCGGGAGTAATAGATACGCAGTATTTT. Protein: CASSEIAGVIDTQYF.

The CDR3 sequence is CASSIGTSYEQYF. DNA of the CDR3: TGTGCCAGTAGTATCGGCACTTCCTACGAGCAGTACTTC. The genes are TRBV19 and TRBJ2-7, with no clear D. Germline assignment: CDR1 LNHDA and CDR2 SQIVND (reference sequence). The CDR3 runs 13 residues. Trimming cost V 3 bases and J 1 base, with 7 bases left between them.

The genes are TRBV5-4 and TRBJ2-2; D is unclear. This CDR3 region has 12 residues. The V and J ends lost 3 bases and 6 bases respectively, with 6 bases between them. Germline V gives CDR1 SGHNT, CDR2 YYREEE (reference sequence). The CDR3 spells CASSSQSGELFF. Written as DNA, the CDR3 is TGTGCCAGCAGCTCCCAGTCCGGGGAGCTGTTTTTT.

This rearrangement joins TRBV11-2 to TRBJ1-1, with D perhaps TRBD1 (5 bases). V was clipped by 0 bases and J by 1 base, with 12 bases between them. Germline CDR1 is SGHAT and CDR2 is FQNNGV. The CDR3 is 16 amino acids. CDR3 in amino acids: CASSLEAGGTNTEAFF. Written as DNA, the CDR3 is TGTGCCAGCAGCTTAGAGGCAGGAGGGACGAACACTGAAGCTTTCTTT.

V is TRBV11-2 and J is TRBJ2-1; 8 bases map to TRBD2. Germline lookup yields CDR1 SGHAT and CDR2 FQNNGV. CDR3 size: 12 residues. V trimming: 5 bases; J trimming: 8 bases; junction bases outside the gene matches: 2. The CDR3 protein is CASSLTSDEQFF. CDR3 DNA sequence: TGTGCCAGCAGCCTGACTAGCGATGAGCAGTTCTTC.

The V and J genes are TRBV7-9 and TRBJ2-7; TRBD1 matches at 7 bases. After removal of 0 bases from V and 3 bases from J, the junction contained 5 bases not matched to a gene. This CDR3 is 15 amino acids long. The germline CDR1 and CDR2 sequences are SEHNR and FQNEAQ (reference sequence). CDR3 region: CASSLALGQYYEQYF. The CDR3 DNA follows: TGTGCCAGCAGCTTAGCGTTGGGACAGTACTACGAGCAGTACTTC.

The rearrangement links TRBV27 to TRBJ2-2; D unclear. There are 11 residues in the CDR3. The germline gives CDR1 MNHEY, CDR2 SMNVEV (reference sequence). The V gene lost 2 bases and the J gene lost 9 bases, with 4 bases spanning the gap. The chain's CDR3 is CASSLGRELFF. The CDR3 DNA sequence: TGTGCCAGCAGTTTAGGGAGGGAGCTGTTTTTT.

The chain joins TRBV30 to TRBJ1-1; D may be TRBD1 (6 bases). There are 13 residues in the CDR3. With 0 bases removed from V and 10 bases from J, the gap between germline ends came to 15 bases. Germline V lookup: CDR1 GTSNPN, CDR2 SVGIG (reference sequence). CDR3 amino acids: CAWSVGGPSGAFF. The CDR3 nucleotides read TGTGCCTGGAGTGTCGGGGGGCCTTCGGGAGCTTTCTTT. The complete variable domain, with remaining parts taken from reference TRBV30 and TRBJ1-1, reads SQTIHQWPATLVQPVGSPLSLECTVEGTSNPNLYWYRQAAGRGLQLLFYSVGIGQISSEVPQNLSASRPQDRQFILSSKKLLLSDSGFYLCAWSVGGPSGAFFGQGTRLTVV.

The chain recombines TRBV9 with TRBJ2-1, with 11 bases that match TRBD2. The V gene end was trimmed by 3 bases and the J gene end by 0 bases; junction bases not matched to a gene: 2. This CDR3 region has 16 residues. CDR1 SGDLS and CDR2 YYNGEE come from the germline V gene. The CDR3 loop is CASSGLAGPSYNEQFF. In DNA form, the CDR3 reads TGTGCCAGCAGCGGACTAGCGGGACCCTCCTACAATGAGCAGTTCTTC.

The rearrangement links TRBV6-5 to TRBJ1-1; tentatively, D is TRBD1 (5 bases). The CDR3 consists of 15 residues. Germline V gene lookup returns CDR1 MNHEY and CDR2 SVGAGI. Trimming shortened V by 2 bases and J by 0 bases, and 10 bases separated the two germline ends. The chain's CDR3 is CASSYGAGLNTEAFF. The CDR3 DNA reads as TGTGCCAGCAGTTACGGGGCAGGACTGAACACTGAAGCTTTCTTT.

This clone was seen a single time. The chain is built from TRBV7-9 and TRBJ2-1; TRBD2 aligns across 7 bases. This CDR3 region has 15 residues. J gave up 0 bases and V 5 bases, and 4 bases lay outside the gene matches. Germline lookup yields CDR1 SEHNR and CDR2 FQNEAQ (reference sequence). The CDR3 loop reads CASSISGTSYNEQFF. As DNA, the CDR3 is TGTGCCAGCAGCATAAGCGGGACCTCCTACAATGAGCAGTTCTTC.

The chain is built from TRBV6-5 and TRBJ2-7, with 10 bases that match TRBD1. This CDR3 comprises 16 residues. In germline, CDR1 is MNHEY, CDR2 SVGAGI. Trimming at V came to 2 bases and at J to 3 bases, leaving 7 bases not matched to a gene. The CDR3 loop is CASSYAGTGDYYEQYF. CDR3 in DNA: TGTGCCAGCAGTTACGCTGGGACAGGGGATTACTACGAGCAGTACTTC.

The genes are TRBV4-1 and TRBJ2-1; 12 positions match TRBD2. There are 15 residues in the CDR3. CDR1 is MGHRA, CDR2 YSYEKL, per germline. The V and J ends lost 3 bases and 8 bases, in that order; junction bases with no gene match: 5. This chain's CDR3 is CASSHTSGRFYEQFF. The CDR3 DNA reads as TGCGCCAGCAGCCATACTAGCGGGAGGTTTTATGAGCAGTTCTTC.

The J gene is TRBJ1-5, the V gene TRBV6-5; D remains ambiguous. Trimming removed 2 bases at V and 9 bases at J, with 14 bases between. CDR3 size: 14 residues. Germline CDR1 reads MNHEY; CDR2 reads SVGAGI. The CDR3 DNA is TGTGCCAGCAGTTACCCCCGCATAATAATGCCCCAGCATTTT. It is translated as CASSYPRIIMPQHF.

The chain links TRBV5-5 to TRBJ2-7; 8 bases match TRBD1. The length of the CDR3 is 15 residues. V shed 4 bases and J 0 bases; nucleotides not matched to a gene: 6. From germline, CDR1 is SGHKS and CDR2 YYEKEE (reference sequence). In DNA, the CDR3 is TGTGCCAGCAGCAAGGGACAGGAGAGCTCCTACGAGCAGTACTTC. It specifies CASSKGQESSYEQYF.

The rearrangement links TRBV6-5 to TRBJ1-2; unclear D gene. CDR3 length: 13 residues. V was shortened by 2 bases and J by 5 bases, with 9 bases between the two germline ends. Germline V gene lookup returns CDR1 MNHEY and CDR2 SVGAGI. The CDR3 sequence is CASSYGGSYGYTF. DNA of the CDR3: TGTGCCAGCAGTTACGGCGGAAGTTATGGCTACACCTTC.